One sample yielded the 28 T cell receptor beta chains listed below, sequenced in a study of regulatory T cells in long-lasting Graves disease. Arm-PCR of CDR3 regions and iRepertoire HTBI primers were used to build TCR beta libraries. TCRdb passed the multiplex PCR reads through MiXCR, listing each CDR3 protein once. The repertoire holds a few hundred thousand distinct CDR3 sequences, with roughly 15% as singletons. Specified time point: newly diagnosed GD, antithyroid drugs for less than 3 months. Extracted PBMC RNA gave rise to the TCR library. This same sample was also taken into another study, of T cells in Graves' hyperthyroidism and ophthalmopathy.

The input for sequencing was peripheral blood mononuclear cells (PBMCs), taken at new diagnosis, from a patient treated with antithyroid drugs. The receptors were sampled from a woman between 18 and 29 years old with Graves disease.

At least ten counts were recorded for this clonotype. V gene TRBV6-1 combines with J gene TRBJ2-7; 11 bases are a match to TRBD2. The trim removed 6 bases at V and 3 bases at J, leaving 10 bases unmatched. This CDR3 is 16 amino acids long. The germline gives CDR1 MNHNS, CDR2 SASEGT. The CDR3 nucleotides are TGTGCCAGCAGCCAGATGGGACTAGCGGATCGCTACGAGCAGTACTTC. Encoded protein: CASSQMGLADRYEQYF.

This clonotype was picked up a small number of times. CDR3 protein: CAGGTSGLPETQYF. The CDR3 region has the DNA TGTGCCGGCGGTACTAGTGGGTTACCAGAGACCCAGTACTTC. V gene TRBV7-9 combines with J gene TRBJ2-5, with a tentative D call TRBD2 (5 bases). V lost 11 bases, J lost 4 bases, and 20 bases lay in between. The CDR3 runs 14 residues. CDR1 and CDR2 from the germline V gene are SEHNR and FQNEAQ (reference sequence).

The V call is TRBV15, the J call TRBJ1-5; D possibly corresponds to TRBD1 (6 bases). The CDR3 runs to 15 residues. V was trimmed by 2 bases and J by 2 bases, leaving 10 bases between them. Germline CDR1 reads LNHNV; CDR2 reads YYDKDF (reference sequence). CDR3 coding DNA: TGTGCCACCAGCAGACAGGGGTCTCGCAATCAGCCCCAGCATTTT. This translates into CATSRQGSRNQPQHF. Full variable domain (remainder filled in from reference TRBV15 and TRBJ1-5): DAMVIQNPRYQVTQFGKPVTLSCSQTLNHNVMYWYQQKSSQAPKLLFHYYDKDFNNEADTPDNFQSRRPNTSFCFLDIRSPGLGDTAMYLCATSRQGSRNQPQHFGDGTRLSIL.

This clonotype has only a few counts. This chain uses TRBV9 with TRBJ2-3; the match to TRBD2 covers 8 bases. The CDR3 is 15 amino acids. The germline gives CDR1 SGDLS, CDR2 YYNGEE. V lost 0 bases to trimming and J lost 3 bases; unmatched junction nucleotides: 3. For the CDR3, the DNA is TGTGCCAGCAGCGTAGACCCGGGGGGGACAGATACGCAGTATTTT. Translation gives CASSVDPGGTDTQYF. The variable domain in full, with the rest retrieved from reference TRBV9 and TRBJ2-3, is DSGVTQTPKHLITATGQRVTLRCSPRSGDLSVYWYQQSLDQGLQFLIQYYNGEERAKGNILERFSAQQFPDLHSELNLSSLELGDSALYFCASSVDPGGTDTQYFGPGTRLTVL.

This clonotype occurred many times. The V call is TRBV7-3, the J call TRBJ2-3; D unclear. Germline V gene sequence: CDR1 SGHTA, CDR2 FQGTGA. Trimming shortened V by 0 bases and J by 2 bases, and 6 bases separated the two germline ends. The CDR3 spans 14 residues. The CDR3 nucleotides are TGTGCCAGCAGCTTAACAATAGACACAGATACGCAGTATTTT. Its protein product is CASSLTIDTDTQYF.

The table lists this clonotype with many counts. The chain joins TRBV7-9 to TRBJ2-1; TRBD2 aligns across 8 bases. CDR1 is SEHNR, CDR2 FQNEAQ, per germline (reference sequence). V shed 2 bases, J shed 8 bases, and the junction held 11 bases outside the gene matches. The CDR3 runs to 16 residues. In DNA, the CDR3 is TGTGCCAGCAGCTTATTGGTAGCGGGGTTAATCGATGAGCAGTTCTTC. Protein: CASSLLVAGLIDEQFF.

This clonotype has just a few counts. This chain joins TRBV7-9 and TRBJ2-2; D is perhaps TRBD1 (6 bases). Trimming pared 7 bases from V and 6 bases from J, leaving 6 bases between. The CDR3 has 11 residues. CDR1 is SEHNR, CDR2 FQNEAQ, per germline (reference sequence). The CDR3 protein is CASKGAGELFF. CDR3 coding DNA: TGTGCCAGCAAGGGGGCCGGGGAGCTGTTTTTT.

This clonotype appeared a few times. CDR3 loop: CASSHSGGGSYEQYF. CDR3 nucleotide sequence: TGCGCCAGCAGCCACTCCGGAGGGGGATCCTACGAGCAGTACTTC. The genes are TRBV5-1 and TRBJ2-7; possibly TRBD1 or TRBD2 for D (6 bases each). Trimming shortened V by 4 bases and J by 1 base, and 15 bases separated the two germline ends. Germline loops: CDR1 SGHRS, CDR2 YFSETQ. The CDR3 runs to 15 residues.

This clonotype was seen ten or more times. CDR3 sequence: CASGLVTGGPNDEQFF. For the CDR3, the DNA is TGTGCTAGTGGTTTGGTAACGGGAGGGCCGAACGATGAGCAGTTCTTC. V gene TRBV12-5 combines with J gene TRBJ2-1, with 8 bases lining up with TRBD2. Germline values: CDR1 LGHNT, CDR2 FRNRAP. The CDR3 has 16 residues. Trimming took 0 bases from V and 8 from J; bases not matched to a gene: 9.

The chain couples TRBV5-5 to TRBJ1-1, with 7 bases identical to TRBD1. Germline V CDR1 and CDR2: SGHKS, YYEKEE (reference sequence). Unmatched junction bases numbered 6, after V lost 1 base and J lost 0 bases. This CDR3 has 16 amino acids. Here the CDR3 DNA reads TGTGCCAGCAGCTTGTCCCCGACAGGGATGAACACTGAAGCTTTCTTT. Protein sequence: CASSLSPTGMNTEAFF.

This clonotype appeared many times. The CDR3 nucleotides read TGTGCCAGCAGCTTAGCGCTAGGGAGGTCGGCGGGAGGTTTCGAGCAGTACTTC. This translates into CASSLALGRSAGGFEQYF. The rearrangement links TRBV7-2 to TRBJ2-7; 8 bases agree with TRBD2. Unmatched junction bases numbered 16, after V lost 0 bases and J lost 6 bases. Per germline, CDR1 SGHTA and CDR2 FQGNSA. The CDR3 is 18 amino acids.

The genes are TRBV30 and TRBJ2-5; 12 nucleotides line up with TRBD2. Germline V gene data show CDR1 as GTSNPN and CDR2 as SVGIG (reference sequence). After removal of 0 bases from V and 4 bases from J, the junction contained 6 bases not matched to a gene. The CDR3 spans 16 residues. The DNA of the CDR3 is TGTGCCTGGAGTGTGTCTAGCGGGAGGGCCGGAGAGACCCAGTACTTC. This gives the protein CAWSVSSGRAGETQYF.

The genes are TRBV15 and TRBJ2-1; maybe TRBD2 (6 bases). Between the trimmed V and J ends, which lost 0 bases and 5 bases, there was a span of 14 bases. This CDR3 has 16 amino acids. Germline V CDR1 and CDR2: LNHNV, YYDKDF (reference sequence). The CDR3 region is CATSRDGLANDNEQFF. CDR3 coding DNA: TGTGCCACCAGCAGAGATGGTCTAGCGAATGACAATGAGCAGTTCTTC.

The sample holds many counts of this clonotype. The V and J genes are TRBV2 and TRBJ2-7, with D maybe TRBD2 (6 bases). The CDR3 spans 13 residues. Per germline, CDR1 SNHLY and CDR2 FYNNEI. With 8 bases removed from V and 6 bases from J, the gap between germline ends came to 17 bases. CDR3 sequence reads: CASSYRETGEQYF. The CDR3 coding sequence is TGTGCCAGCTCCTACCGGGAGACGGGCGAGCAGTACTTC.

This clonotype has at least ten counts. The V gene is TRBV29-1, the J gene TRBJ2-1; 8 bases are shared with TRBD1. The length of the CDR3 is 14 residues. V trimming: 3 bases; J trimming: 4 bases; junction bases outside the gene matches: 5. Germline V gene data show CDR1 as SQVTM and CDR2 as ANQGSEA. CDR3 in DNA: TGCAGCGTTGATCGGGACAGGCAGTACAATGAGCAGTTCTTC. Translating gives CSVDRDRQYNEQFF.

The V gene is TRBV4-1, the J gene TRBJ2-1; TRBD1 matches at 9 bases. After removal of 0 bases from V and 1 base from J, the junction contained 19 bases not matched to a gene. CDR1 and CDR2 from the germline V gene are MGHRA and YSYEKL. This CDR3 is 22 amino acids long. In nucleotides, the CDR3 is TGCGCCAGCAGCCAAGATTGGAGGCCGGGACAGGGATCAGGTGTGTCCTACAATGAGCAGTTCTTC. Amino acids: CASSQDWRPGQGSGVSYNEQFF.

This clonotype was seen a few times. V is TRBV3-1 and J is TRBJ2-3, with D perhaps matching TRBD1 or TRBD2 (6 bases each). The CDR3 is made up of 17 amino acids. The ends were cut back, 4 bases at V and 4 bases at J, with 21 bases in the middle. CDR1 and CDR2 (germline): LGHDT, YNNKEL (reference sequence). The CDR3: CASSLRQDYRGPDTQYF. CDR3 in DNA: TGTGCCAGCAGCCTTAGGCAGGACTACCGGGGGCCAGATACGCAGTATTTT.

This clonotype was observed many times. CDR3 sequence: CASSLGGTGGNQPQHF. The DNA for the CDR3 is TGCGCCAGCAGCTTGGGAGGGACAGGGGGCAATCAGCCCCAGCATTTT. This chain links TRBV5-1 with TRBJ1-5, with 10 bases lining up with TRBD1. From germline, CDR1 is SGHRS and CDR2 YFSETQ. V was clipped by 0 bases and J by 2 bases; unmatched bases: 2. CDR3 length: 16 residues.

The genes are TRBV5-1 and TRBJ1-3; 10 bases agree with TRBD1. The germline gives CDR1 SGHRS, CDR2 YFSETQ. Germline trimming cut 4 bases from V and 4 bases from J; bases unmatched to any gene: 11. The CDR3 has 17 residues. CDR3 residues: CASSSRPGQGMGNTIYF. The CDR3 DNA reads TGCGCCAGCAGCAGTCGACCGGGACAGGGGATGGGAAACACCATATATTTT.

This clonotype was observed at least ten times. The chain employs TRBV7-3 and TRBJ2-3; D is undetermined. The length of the CDR3 is 13 residues. CDR1 and CDR2 from the germline V gene are SGHTA and FQGTGA. The germline V and J ends were trimmed by 5 bases and 0 bases, with 6 bases remaining between them. The CDR3 loop reads CASSESSTDTQYF. The CDR3 region has the DNA TGTGCCAGCAGCGAATCTAGCACAGATACGCAGTATTTT.

This clonotype was detected a few times. The chain couples TRBV6-1 to TRBJ1-5, with D maybe TRBD1 (5 bases). Looked up from germline, CDR1 is MNHNS and CDR2 is SASEGT. Trimming took off 2 bases at V and 2 bases at J, with 7 bases between the two ends. The CDR3 sequence is 14 residues long. The CDR3 DNA follows: TGTGCCAGCAGTGAACAGGGAGGCAATCAGCCCCAGCATTTT. This translates into CASSEQGGNQPQHF.

With regard to this clonotype: This may stem from a read error, because a much larger clone lies one nucleotide away. The rearrangement joins TRBV14 to TRBJ2-1, with a tentative D call TRBD2 (6 bases). Per the germline V gene, CDR1 is SGHDN and CDR2 is FVKESK. The CDR3 loop spans 16 amino acids. V was shortened by 3 bases and J by 4 bases, with 16 bases between the two germline ends. CDR3 sequence (DNA): TGTGCCAGCAGCCACCTCGGAGGGGTGCGGTACAATGAGCAGTTCTTC. Its protein product is CASSHLGGVRYNEQFF. Variable domain in full (rest from reference TRBV14 and TRBJ2-1): EAGVTQFPSHSVIEKGQTVTLRCDPISGHDNLYWYRRVMGKEIKFLLHFVKESKQDESGMPNNRFLAERTGGTYSTLKVQPAELEDSGVYFCASSHLGGVRYNEQFFGPGTRLTVL.

Turning to this clonotype: The likely explanation is a read error, given a far larger clone one base away. The V and J genes are TRBV28 and TRBJ2-1, with 11 bases matching TRBD2. The ends lost 4 bases at V and 10 bases at J; junction bases unmatched: 9. The CDR3 is 15 residues long. CDR1 and CDR2 (germline): MDHEN, SYDVKM. In DNA form, the CDR3 reads TGTGCCAGCAGTTCATGGACTAGCGGGTACTACGAGCAGTTCTTC. Residues: CASSSWTSGYYEQFF. The complete variable domain, with remaining parts taken from reference TRBV28 and TRBJ2-1, reads DVKVTQSSRYLVKRTGEKVFLECVQDMDHENMFWYRQDPGLGLRLIYFSYDVKMKEKGDIPEGYSVSREKKERFSLILESASTNQTSMYLCASSSWTSGYYEQFFGPGTRLTVL.

This clonotype has a handful of counts. The genes are TRBV5-5 and TRBJ2-7; TRBD1 might be the D (5 bases). From germline, CDR1 is SGHKS and CDR2 YYEKEE (reference sequence). The CDR3 loop spans 13 amino acids. V was trimmed by 4 bases and J by 1 base, leaving 9 bases between them. The CDR3 nucleotides are TGTGCCAGCAGCCATCGACAGTCCTACGAGCAGTACTTC. Protein product: CASSHRQSYEQYF.

CDR3 amino acids: CSARVYGSQNTEAFF. CDR3 nucleotides: TGCAGTGCTAGAGTTTACGGGTCCCAGAACACTGAAGCTTTCTTT. The chain uses TRBV20-1 and TRBJ1-1; D remains ambiguous. Germline loops: CDR1 DFQATT, CDR2 SNEGSKA (reference sequence). Trimming cost V 1 base and J 1 base, with 13 bases left between them. The CDR3 loop spans 15 amino acids.

This clonotype was observed at least ten times. The chain is built from TRBV5-5 and TRBJ1-1; no definite D call. The V gene lost 1 base and the J gene lost 8 bases, with 12 bases spanning the gap. CDR1 SGHKS and CDR2 YYEKEE come from the germline V gene (reference sequence). This CDR3 is built from 13 residues. The CDR3 bases are TGTGCCAGCAGCTTGTTGTCGGGAGCCGAAGCTTTCTTT. It encodes CASSLLSGAEAFF.

Concerning this clonotype itself: With only one base between it and a far larger clone, this is likely a read error. V is TRBV7-2 and J is TRBJ2-1, with no clear D. The J call may not be correct, given that the DNA end is closer to TRBJ2-7. Germline V lookup: CDR1 SGHTA, CDR2 FQGNSA. The CDR3 consists of 14 residues. The CDR3 reads CASSLGGSGVEQYF. CDR3 in DNA: TGTGCCAGCAGCTTAGGGGGAAGTGGGGTTGAGCAGTACTTC.

This clonotype has at least ten counts. The gene calls are TRBV5-1 and TRBJ2-7; a possible D gene is TRBD1 (6 bases). The germline CDR1 and CDR2 sequences are SGHRS and YFSETQ. The CDR3 runs to 13 residues. Trimming removed 3 bases from V and 3 bases from J, with 10 bases in between. The DNA of the CDR3 is TGCGCCAGCAGCTCCGACAGGTTCTACGAGCAGTACTTC. As protein: CASSSDRFYEQYF.